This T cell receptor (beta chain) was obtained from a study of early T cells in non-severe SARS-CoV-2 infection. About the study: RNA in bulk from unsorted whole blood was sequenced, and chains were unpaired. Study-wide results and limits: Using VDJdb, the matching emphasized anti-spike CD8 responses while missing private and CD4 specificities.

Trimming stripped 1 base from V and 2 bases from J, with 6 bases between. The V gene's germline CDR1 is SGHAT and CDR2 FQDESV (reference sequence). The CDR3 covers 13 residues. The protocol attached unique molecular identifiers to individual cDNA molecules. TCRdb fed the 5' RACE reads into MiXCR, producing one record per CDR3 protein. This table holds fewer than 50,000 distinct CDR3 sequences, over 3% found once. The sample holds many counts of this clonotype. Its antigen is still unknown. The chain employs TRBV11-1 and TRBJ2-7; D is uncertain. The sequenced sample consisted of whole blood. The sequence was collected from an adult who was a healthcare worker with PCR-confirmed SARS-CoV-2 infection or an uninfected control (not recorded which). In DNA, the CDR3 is TGTGCCAGCAGCTTAGAGCCTACCTACGAGCAGTACTTC. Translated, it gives CASSLEPTYEQYF.